The entry below describes one TCR beta chain. The record originates from a study of shared clonotypes between healthy human individuals. Study as a whole: Three men and a couple of women, aged 18 to 49, were donors.

The junction had 8 bases not matched to a gene; V was cut back by 4 bases and J by 4 bases. This CDR3 has 17 residues. CDR1 SGHNT and CDR2 YYREEE come from the germline V gene (reference sequence). Only in-frame clones appear in the TCRdb table, and some are missing; sequencing was by immunoSEQ multiplex PCR. This sample yields roughly 2,500,000 clones, of which roughly 93% are seen a single time; 0.35% to 0.45% belongs to the top ten. The chain couples TRBV5-4 to TRBJ2-7; 16 bases fit TRBD2. Sequencing used naive CD4+ T cells from PBMCs. Subset denoted: CD45RA+ positively selected. The source is a man between 18 and 35 years old in good health. Some clones in this sample may be carry-over from other donors' samples. The CDR3 loop is CASSHSGTSGRGYEQYF. The CDR3 coding sequence is TGTGCCAGCAGCCACAGCGGGACTAGCGGGAGGGGATACGAGCAGTACTTC.